Listed here are 27 T cell receptor beta chains from one sample, sequenced in a study of early T cells in non-severe SARS-CoV-2 infection. In TCRdb, the 5' RACE reads were re-called with MiXCR into one record per CDR3 protein. The sample includes about 61,000 distinct CDR3 sequences, 10% to 11% of them seen just once. The sequencing sample was made of whole blood. The receptor set was obtained from an adult who was a healthcare worker with PCR-confirmed SARS-CoV-2 infection or an uninfected control (not recorded which).

This clonotype was observed at least ten times. A junction end diverges from the germline sequence, so it may reflect a read error. This rearrangement joins TRBV7-9 to TRBJ2-5; D is perhaps TRBD1 or TRBD2 (5 bases each). CDR1 and CDR2 from the germline V gene are SEHNR and FQNEAQ (reference sequence). This CDR3 is 12 amino acids long. The CDR3 DNA reads TGTGCCAGCAGCGCAACGGGACCTCCCCAGCACTTC. Translation: CASSATGPPQHF.

The V and J genes are TRBV27 and TRBJ2-7; the D call may be TRBD1 or TRBD2 (5 bases each). V gave up 3 bases and J gave up 0 bases, with 12 bases separating them. Germline-derived CDR1 and CDR2 are MNHEY and SMNVEV (reference sequence). The CDR3 runs to 15 residues. Here the CDR3 reads CASSLRADSSYEQYF. The CDR3 DNA follows: TGTGCCAGCAGTTTGAGGGCAGACAGCTCCTACGAGCAGTACTTC.

Many counts were recorded for this clonotype. The genes are TRBV7-2 and TRBJ1-2; D gene ambiguous. The CDR3 is made up of 15 amino acids. Germline CDR1 and CDR2: SGHTA and FQGNSA. V was cut by 4 bases and J by 3 bases, with 15 bases left in between. The CDR3 region has the DNA TGTGCCAGCAGCTCCCCTGTGGAAAGACACTATGGCTACACCTTC. Amino acid sequence: CASSSPVERHYGYTF.

In this sample, this clonotype turned up many times. This sequence joins TRBV20-1 and TRBJ2-5; TRBD2 matches at 9 bases. The CDR3 totals 18 residues. Looked up from germline, CDR1 is DFQATT and CDR2 is SNEGSKA (reference sequence). V dropped 2 bases and J dropped 2; count of bases not matched to a gene: 15. The CDR3 DNA sequence: TGCAGTGCTAGACCCTCCCAGCGGGGGGCGGTCCGGCAAGAGACCCAGTACTTC. Its protein is CSARPSQRGAVRQETQYF.

This clonotype was counted ten times or more. The chain recombines TRBV14 with TRBJ2-3, with 9 bases matching TRBD2. J lost 4 bases, V lost 0 bases, and 11 bases had no gene match. The CDR3 contains 18 residues. Germline lookup yields CDR1 SGHDN and CDR2 FVKESK. The CDR3 DNA reads as TGTGCCAGCAGCCAAGATCGAGCGGGGGGCCTGCTTGCAGATACGCAGTATTTT. It encodes CASSQDRAGGLLADTQYF.

This clonotype was detected only a few times. The chain links TRBV2 to TRBJ2-3; a weak D match, TRBD1 (5 bases). V gave up 11 bases and J gave up 6 bases, with 24 bases separating them. CDR3 length equals 15 residues. CDR1 is SNHLY and CDR2 is FYNNEI in the germline V gene. Here the CDR3 reads CAAAGASPLSDTQYF. Written as DNA, the CDR3 is TGTGCCGCCGCTGGGGCTAGTCCCCTCTCGGATACGCAGTATTTT.

This clonotype was counted only a few times. The gene calls are TRBV29-1 and TRBJ2-4, with a possible D match to TRBD1 (6 bases). The CDR3 is 15 amino acids. V gave up 1 base and J gave up 1 base, with 11 bases separating them. Germline V CDR1 and CDR2: SQVTM, ANQGSEA. The CDR3 here is CSVEVSGEAKNIQYF. CDR3 bases: TGCAGCGTTGAAGTTTCAGGGGAGGCCAAAAACATTCAGTACTTC.

The chain couples TRBV6-2 or TRBV6-3 to TRBJ2-2; D is ambiguous. V was cut by 6 bases and J by 0 bases, with 11 bases left in between. There are 15 residues in the CDR3. Germline CDR1 reads MNHEY; CDR2 reads SVGEGT. The CDR3 DNA is TGTGCCAGCAGACCCCCAGTCCCGAACACCGGGGAGCTGTTTTTT. The encoded protein is CASRPPVPNTGELFF.

This clonotype appeared a few times. The gene calls are TRBV20-1 and TRBJ1-3, with no clear D. Germline loops: CDR1 DFQATT, CDR2 SNEGSKA (reference sequence). CDR3 length: 11 residues. V dropped 6 bases and J dropped 4 bases, with 7 bases sitting between them. CDR3 in amino acids: CSAESGNTIYF. DNA for the CDR3: TGCAGTGCCGAGTCCGGAAACACCATATATTTT.

At least ten counts were recorded for this clonotype. The chain combines TRBV2 with TRBJ1-4, with D hard to call. V was cut by 1 base and J by 7 bases, with 37 bases left in between. Germline assignment: CDR1 SNHLY and CDR2 FYNNEI. The CDR3 covers 23 residues. CDR3 bases: TGTGCCAGCAGTGAAGAGAGCGAGGTGAAGACCGAATGGGTAGCGATGTTAAGTGAAAAACTGTTTTTT. This encodes CASSEESEVKTEWVAMLSEKLFF. Full variable domain (rest looked up from reference TRBV2 and TRBJ1-4): EPEVTQTPSHQVTQMGQEVILRCVPISNHLYFYWYRQILGQKVEFLVSFYNNEISEKSEIFDDQFSVERPDGSNFTLKIRSTKLEDSAMYFCASSEESEVKTEWVAMLSEKLFFGSGTQLSVL.

This chain joins TRBV5-1 and TRBJ1-3, with TRBD1 as a possible D gene (5 bases). Trimming removed 0 bases at V and 4 bases at J, with 8 bases between. The V gene's germline CDR1 is SGHRS and CDR2 YFSETQ. CDR3 length: 14 residues. DNA of the CDR3: TGCGCCAGCAGCTTGGCACAGGCGGGAAACACCATATATTTT. It codes for CASSLAQAGNTIYF. Variable domain in full (rest from reference TRBV5-1 and TRBJ1-3): KAGVTQTPRYLIKTRGQQVTLSCSPISGHRSVSWYQQTPGQGLQFLFEYFSETQRNKGNFPGRFSGRQFSNSRSEMNVSTLELGDSALYLCASSLAQAGNTIYFGEGSWLTVV.

Many counts were recorded for this clonotype. The V gene is TRBV5-4, the J gene TRBJ2-2; maybe TRBD2 (5 bases). Germline V lookup: CDR1 SGHNT, CDR2 YYREEE (reference sequence). The CDR3 consists of 15 residues. The germline V and J ends were trimmed by 0 bases and 2 bases, with 8 bases remaining between them. The CDR3 sequence: CASSLGGLNTGELFF. As DNA, the CDR3 is TGTGCCAGCAGCTTGGGCGGGTTAAACACCGGGGAGCTGTTTTTT.

CDR3 coding DNA: TGTGCCAGCGGACGCGGGGGCCCAGGTTCCACAGATACGCAGTATTTT. Encoded protein: CASGRGGPGSTDTQYF. The chain has TRBV6-5 and TRBJ2-3; weak D call: TRBD2 (7 bases). CDR1 and CDR2 from the germline V gene are MNHEY and SVGAGI. The V and J ends lost 8 bases and 2 bases respectively, with 20 bases between them. The CDR3 consists of 16 residues.

The rearrangement joins TRBV6-2 or TRBV6-3 to TRBJ2-1; D tentatively fits TRBD1 or TRBD2 (5 bases each). The CDR3 runs to 15 residues. Trimming shortened V by 0 bases and J by 6 bases, and 12 bases separated the two germline ends. The V gene's germline CDR1 is MNHEY and CDR2 SVGEGT. CDR3 DNA sequence: TGTGCCAGCAGTTACTCTGGGCCAGGGAGCAATGAGCAGTTCTTC. Translated: CASSYSGPGSNEQFF.

The genes are TRBV29-1 and TRBJ2-7; 12 bases align to TRBD1. V was clipped by 6 bases and J by 6 bases; unmatched bases: 9. CDR1 is SQVTM, CDR2 ANQGSEA, per germline. The CDR3 has 14 residues. The CDR3 is CSVFQGQGAGEQYF. CDR3 sequence (DNA): TGCAGCGTGTTTCAGGGACAGGGGGCCGGCGAGCAGTACTTC.

In its sample, this clonotype was seen a few times. The V and J genes are TRBV5-1 and TRBJ2-5; possibly TRBD2 for D (6 bases). Trimming shortened V by 3 bases and J by 4 bases, and 13 bases separated the two germline ends. Looked up from germline, CDR1 is SGHRS and CDR2 is YFSETQ. The CDR3 has 14 amino acids. The CDR3 region is CASSSLVGGETQYF. Here the CDR3 DNA reads TGCGCCAGCAGCTCCCTTGTGGGAGGAGAGACCCAGTACTTC.

This clonotype was counted many times. The rearrangement uses TRBV11-2 and TRBJ2-1, with D hard to call. Trimming took off 2 bases at V and 5 bases at J, with 7 bases between the two ends. There are 13 residues in the CDR3. The germline V gene encodes CDR1 SGHAT and CDR2 FQNNGV. The CDR3 region is CASSLTADNEQFF. The CDR3, as DNA: TGTGCCAGCAGCTTAACGGCGGACAATGAGCAGTTCTTC.

There are many counts of this clonotype. The chain links TRBV20-1 to TRBJ2-1, with D unclear. Germline CDR1 and CDR2: DFQATT and SNEGSKA (reference sequence). The CDR3 is 10 residues long. Trimming took off 6 bases at V and 9 bases at J, with 9 bases between the two ends. The CDR3 protein is CSALFGEQFF. CDR3 sequence (DNA): TGCAGTGCCCTTTTTGGTGAGCAGTTCTTC.

This clonotype came up many times. This sequence joins TRBV5-1 and TRBJ1-1, with a possible D match to TRBD1 (6 bases). The CDR3 runs 16 residues. The germline V gene encodes CDR1 SGHRS and CDR2 YFSETQ. Deletions cut 0 bases from V and 1 base from J, with 13 bases between. CDR3 sequence reads: CASSLAGAGTNTEAFF. The CDR3 DNA follows: TGCGCCAGCAGCTTGGCAGGGGCCGGGACGAACACTGAAGCTTTCTTT.

The V gene is TRBV7-9, the J gene TRBJ2-7; the match to TRBD2 covers 8 bases. The V gene end was trimmed by 8 bases and the J gene end by 5 bases; junction bases not matched to a gene: 2. Germline loops: CDR1 SEHNR, CDR2 FQNEAQ (reference sequence). The CDR3 is made up of 11 amino acids. CDR3 DNA sequence: TGTGCCAGCCGCGGGGGGCACGAGCAGTACTTC. Its translation: CASRGGHEQYF.

This chain links TRBV5-6 with TRBJ2-7, with D perhaps being TRBD1 or TRBD2 (6 bases each). The CDR3 extends over 15 amino acids. Trimming stripped 4 bases from V and 3 bases from J, with 17 bases between. Looked up from germline, CDR1 is SGHDT and CDR2 is YYEEEE. CDR3 nucleotides: TGTGCCAGCAGCGTTACGGGGGCGCTTCGCTACGAGCAGTACTTC. This translates into CASSVTGALRYEQYF.

At least ten counts were recorded for this clonotype. V is TRBV11-2 and J is TRBJ2-3, with D unresolved. V was shortened by 0 bases and J by 1 base, with 8 bases between the two germline ends. CDR1 is SGHAT and CDR2 is FQNNGV in the germline V gene. The CDR3 consists of 15 residues. The CDR3 reads CASSLDWAGTDTQYF. For the CDR3, the DNA is TGTGCCAGCAGCTTAGATTGGGCAGGCACAGATACGCAGTATTTT.

This clonotype has ten or more counts. This sequence joins TRBV29-1 and TRBJ2-1; TRBD2 aligns across 11 bases. Germline V gene sequence: CDR1 SQVTM, CDR2 ANQGSEA. V lost 6 bases, J lost 6 bases, and 7 bases stayed unmatched. CDR3 length: 14 residues. Here the CDR3 DNA reads TGCAGCGTCGAGACTAGCGGGGTTCGCAATGAGCAGTTCTTC. Translation gives CSVETSGVRNEQFF.

This chain connects TRBV10-3 to TRBJ1-4; TRBD1 matches at 7 bases. In germline, CDR1 is ENHRY, CDR2 SYGVKD. V lost 5 bases to trimming and J lost 8 bases; unmatched junction nucleotides: 5. The length of the CDR3 is 13 residues. For the CDR3, the DNA is TGTGCCATCAGTAGGGACAGTTGGGAAAAACTGTTTTTT. It codes for CAISRDSWEKLFF.

This clonotype was picked up one time. The CDR3 DNA is TGTGCCATCAGTGAGTCGGGTAGGGCAAGCACAGATACGCAGTATTTT. Its translation: CAISESGRASTDTQYF. This chain joins TRBV10-3 and TRBJ2-3, with D hard to call. CDR1 and CDR2 (germline): ENHRY, SYGVKD. CDR3 length: 16 amino acids. With 0 bases removed from V and 0 bases from J, the gap between germline ends came to 10 bases.

V usage is TRBV20-1 and J usage is TRBJ2-5; D possibly corresponds to TRBD1 (6 bases). The CDR3 is 15 residues long. V was cut by 0 bases and J by 2 bases, with 13 bases left in between. Looked up from germline, CDR1 is DFQATT and CDR2 is SNEGSKA (reference sequence). The CDR3 loop reads CSAREIGQRQETQYF. In nucleotides, the CDR3 is TGCAGTGCTAGAGAGATAGGACAGAGACAAGAGACCCAGTACTTC.

The chain uses TRBV29-1 and TRBJ2-1; D may correspond to TRBD1 or TRBD2 (5 bases each). Trimming left V 6 bases short and J 7 bases short, with 19 bases between. Germline CDR1 SQVTM, CDR2 ANQGSEA. The CDR3 spans 14 residues. CDR3 region: CSVPITGPGNEQFF. CDR3 nucleotides: TGCAGCGTCCCCATAACGGGGCCAGGGAATGAGCAGTTCTTC.